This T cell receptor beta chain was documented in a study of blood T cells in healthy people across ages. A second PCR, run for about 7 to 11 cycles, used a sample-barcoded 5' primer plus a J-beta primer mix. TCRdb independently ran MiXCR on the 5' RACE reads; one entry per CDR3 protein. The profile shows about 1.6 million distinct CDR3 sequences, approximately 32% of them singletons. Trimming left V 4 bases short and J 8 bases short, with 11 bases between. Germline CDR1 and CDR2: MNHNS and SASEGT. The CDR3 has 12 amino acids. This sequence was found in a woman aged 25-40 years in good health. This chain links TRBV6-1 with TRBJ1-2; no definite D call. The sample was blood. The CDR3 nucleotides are TGTGCCAGCAGTGTTAGGAGTGGAGGCTACACCTTC. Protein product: CASSVRSGGYTF.